The source of this TCR beta chain is a study of ipilimumab plus nivolumab after autologous stem cell transplantation. The CDR3 is 14 amino acids. V trimming: 6 bases; J trimming: 5 bases; junction bases outside the gene matches: 4. Starting 14 to 28 days after autologous transplant, ipilimumab 1 mg/kg was given. Through week 26, nivolumab 3 mg/kg IV was given weeks 1, 4, 7, 10, then biweekly. The table came from immunoSEQ multiplex PCR; TCRdb's copy has only in-frame clones and leaves some out. The data show 15,000 to 20,000 clones, 70% to 90% seen once. This receptor was obtained from a male donor with diffuse large B-cell lymphoma. The rearrangement joins TRBV23-1 to TRBJ1-5; 10 bases line up with TRBD1. TRBV23-1 is an ORF, and what it does is uncertain. This specimen was PBMCs, taken in a trial of ipilimumab plus nivolumab as post-transplant consolidation. CDR3 protein: CASSATGGDQPQHF. The DNA for the CDR3 is TGCGCCAGCAGCGCGACAGGGGGCGATCAGCCCCAGCATTTT.